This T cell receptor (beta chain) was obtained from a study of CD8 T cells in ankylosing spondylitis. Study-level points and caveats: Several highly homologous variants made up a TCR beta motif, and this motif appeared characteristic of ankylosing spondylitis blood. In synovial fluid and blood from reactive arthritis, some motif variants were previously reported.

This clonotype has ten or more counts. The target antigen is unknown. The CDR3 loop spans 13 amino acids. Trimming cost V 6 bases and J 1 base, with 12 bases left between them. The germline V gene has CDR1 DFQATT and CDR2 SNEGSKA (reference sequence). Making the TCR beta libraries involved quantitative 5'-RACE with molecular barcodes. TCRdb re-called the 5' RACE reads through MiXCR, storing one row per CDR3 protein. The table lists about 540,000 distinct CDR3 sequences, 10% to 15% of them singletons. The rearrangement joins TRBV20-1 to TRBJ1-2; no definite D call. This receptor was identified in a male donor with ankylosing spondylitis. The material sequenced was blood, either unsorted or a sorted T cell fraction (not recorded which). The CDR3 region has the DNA TGCAGTGCAAATCGACGGGTTAACTATGGCTACACCTTC. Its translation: CSANRRVNYGYTF.